These 19 T cell receptor beta chains originate from one sample sequenced in a study of T cells in Graves' hyperthyroidism and ophthalmopathy. Amplified TCR beta CDR3 regions came from RNA transcripts. HTBI primers were employed in a first-round RT-PCR of the TCR CDR3. TCRdb reanalysed the multiplex PCR reads using MiXCR and keeps one entry per CDR3 protein. The sample lists around 420,000 distinct CDR3 sequences; around 14% were seen once. The sequenced sample was blood. Receptor source: a woman aged 18-35 years with Graves' hyperthyroidism.

As regards this clonotype: An end of the junction does not agree with germline; a read error may underlie this. The chain is built from TRBV4-1 and TRBJ2-5, with 8 bases matching TRBD1. The CDR3 runs to 15 residues. CDR1 and CDR2 from the germline V gene are MGHRA and YSYEKL. CDR3 sequence (DNA): TGCGTCAGCAGCCAGACGCCGGGCAGGGGGCAGACCCAGTACTTC. This sequence encodes CVSSQTPGRGQTQYF.

The rearrangement links TRBV7-9 to TRBJ1-4; D gene ambiguous. V was clipped by 2 bases and J by 7 bases, with 14 bases between them. The CDR3 is 15 amino acids. Germline V gene sequence: CDR1 SEHNR, CDR2 FQNEAQ (reference sequence). CDR3: CASSLREEGSEKLFF. The CDR3 region has the DNA TGTGCCAGCAGCTTAAGGGAGGAAGGGTCTGAAAAACTGTTTTTT.

The table lists this clonotype with many counts. V is TRBV4-2 and J is TRBJ2-3, with 14 bases matching TRBD2. From germline, CDR1 is LGHNA and CDR2 YNFKEQ. The CDR3 contains 19 residues. With V trimmed by 4 bases and J by 2 bases, 11 bases remained unmatched. CDR3 in amino acids: CASSLPGLAGVEDTDTQYF. CDR3 coding DNA: TGTGCCAGCAGCCTTCCGGGACTAGCGGGAGTTGAGGACACAGATACGCAGTATTTT.

This clonotype was detected many times. The gene calls are TRBV5-1 and TRBJ2-7; 7 bases fit TRBD1. Germline trimming cut 1 base from V and 3 bases from J; bases unmatched to any gene: 7. The CDR3 is 15 residues long. The germline V gene has CDR1 SGHRS and CDR2 YFSETQ. The CDR3, as DNA: TGCGCCAGCAGCTTGAATGTAGGGGGCCACTACGAGCAGTACTTC. It is translated as CASSLNVGGHYEQYF.

This sequence joins TRBV6-1 and TRBJ1-4; 8 bases fit TRBD1. V was pared by 3 bases and J by 8 bases, with 5 bases of the junction left unmatched. Germline V lookup: CDR1 MNHNS, CDR2 SASEGT. This CDR3 contains 14 residues. The CDR3 coding sequence is TGTGCCAGCAGTGAGACAGGGGTAGGGGAAAAACTGTTTTTT. This sequence encodes CASSETGVGEKLFF.

This clonotype was recorded at least ten times. The V call is TRBV2, the J call TRBJ2-3, with D perhaps TRBD1 or TRBD2 (6 bases each). The CDR3 covers 14 residues. Germline V gives CDR1 SNHLY, CDR2 FYNNEI. V was trimmed by 8 bases and J by 2 bases, leaving 14 bases between them. Here the CDR3 DNA reads TGTGCCAGCGGAGGGGGGTCACACACAGATACGCAGTATTTT. Amino acids: CASGGGSHTDTQYF.

Concerning this clonotype itself: A much larger clone lies a single base off, so this may be a read error. The V and J genes are TRBV7-2 and TRBJ1-4; the D is unclear. The CDR3 contains 14 residues. Germline V gene data show CDR1 as SGHTA and CDR2 as FQGNSA. CDR3 sequence: CASSLEGRGEELFF. The CDR3 nucleotides read TGTGCCAGCAGCTTAGAGGGTCGTGGTGAAGAACTGTTTTTT. Combining the CDR3 with reference TRBV7-2 and TRBJ1-4 gives the whole variable domain GAGVSQSPSNKVTEKGKDVELRCDPISGHTALYWYRQSLGQGLEFLIYFQGNSAPDKSGLPSDRFSAERTGGSVSTLTIQRTQQEDSAVYLCASSLEGRGEELFFGSGTQLSVL.

This clonotype has a count of ten or more. V gene TRBV20-1 combines with J gene TRBJ1-4, with D unresolved. Germline lookup yields CDR1 DFQATT and CDR2 SNEGSKA (reference sequence). Trimming pared 0 bases from V and 7 bases from J, leaving 12 bases between. The CDR3 has 14 residues. The CDR3 sequence is CSARDGDRSEKLFF. Written as DNA, the CDR3 is TGCAGTGCTAGAGATGGGGATCGGAGTGAAAAACTGTTTTTT.

This clonotype was seen ten or more times. The gene calls are TRBV7-8 and TRBJ2-5; TRBD2 matches 11 bases. Germline V gives CDR1 SGHVS, CDR2 FQNEAQ. Germline trimming cut 3 bases from V and 5 bases from J; bases unmatched to any gene: 8. The CDR3 is made up of 16 amino acids. Written as DNA, the CDR3 is TGTGCCAGCAGCTTCCTTAGCGGGGGGGCGCTGGAGACCCAGTACTTC. Translated: CASSFLSGGALETQYF. Using reference TRBV7-8 and TRBJ2-5 for the parts outside the CDR3, the full variable domain is GAGVSQSPRYKVAKRGQDVALRCDPISGHVSLFWYQQALGQGPEFLTYFQNEAQLDKSGLPSDRFFAERPEGSVSTLKIQRTQQEDSAVYLCASSFLSGGALETQYFGPGTRLLVL.

This clonotype was seen repeatedly, ten times or more. The chain couples TRBV6-5 to TRBJ2-3; unclear D gene. Between the trimmed V and J ends, which lost 2 bases and 0 bases, there was a span of 6 bases. Germline CDR1 and CDR2: MNHEY and SVGAGI. The CDR3 totals 14 residues. CDR3 region: CASSYGVSTDTQYF. The CDR3 region has the DNA TGTGCCAGCAGTTACGGGGTCAGCACAGATACGCAGTATTTT.

This clonotype was recorded at least ten times. This chain links TRBV11-2 with TRBJ1-2; TRBD1 matches 11 bases. J was trimmed by 8 bases and V by 5 bases; bases with no gene match: 13. The length of the CDR3 is 16 residues. Germline V CDR1 and CDR2: SGHAT, FQNNGV. CDR3: CASSHYRDRGFRGYTF. The CDR3 DNA reads TGTGCCAGCAGCCACTACCGGGACAGGGGGTTTAGAGGCTACACCTTC.

The chain employs TRBV10-3 and TRBJ1-5; 11 bases agree with TRBD1. There are 14 residues in the CDR3. The germline V gene has CDR1 ENHRY and CDR2 SYGVKD. V lost 10 bases and J lost 7; bases outside the gene matches: 9. The CDR3 bases are TGTGCCACCAGGACAGGGGGCTTGGGACAGCCCCAGCATTTT. This gives the protein CATRTGGLGQPQHF.

The V and J genes are TRBV20-1 and TRBJ1-2; no clear D gene. The germline CDR1 and CDR2 sequences are DFQATT and SNEGSKA (reference sequence). The CDR3 spans 13 residues. Trimming left V 3 bases short and J 1 base short, with 9 bases between. In DNA form, the CDR3 reads TGCAGTGCTAGTTCCCAGAATAACTATGGCTACACCTTC. Protein sequence: CSASSQNNYGYTF.

V usage is TRBV4-1 and J usage is TRBJ2-7; 7 bases are a match to TRBD1. With V trimmed by 4 bases and J by 9 bases, 15 bases remained unmatched. Germline CDR1 is MGHRA and CDR2 is YSYEKL. The CDR3 consists of 15 residues. The CDR3 DNA follows: TGCGCCAGCAGCCCACAGACAGGGTCCCCCCTCGGGCAGTACTTC. Its translation: CASSPQTGSPLGQYF.

The V and J genes are TRBV5-5 and TRBJ2-7; TRBD2 might be the D (6 bases). The CDR3 extends over 14 amino acids. The germline CDR1 and CDR2 sequences are SGHKS and YYEKEE (reference sequence). V was cut by 2 bases and J by 6 bases, with 15 bases left in between. In DNA, the CDR3 is TGTGCCAGCAGCTTCGGGGTTCAGGAGGGCGAGCAGTACTTC. Residues: CASSFGVQEGEQYF. Full variable domain (remainder filled in from reference TRBV5-5 and TRBJ2-7): DAGVTQSPTHLIKTRGQQVTLRCSPISGHKSVSWYQQVLGQGPQFIFQYYEKEERGRGNFPDRFSARQFPNYSSELNVNALLLGDSALYLCASSFGVQEGEQYFGPGTRLTVT.

This clonotype was picked up many times. The chain uses TRBV27 and TRBJ2-1; 7 nucleotides line up with TRBD2. This CDR3 spans 21 amino acids. CDR1 and CDR2 (germline): MNHEY, SMNVEV (reference sequence). V lost 4 bases to trimming and J lost 8 bases; unmatched junction nucleotides: 29. The CDR3 protein is CASSSPRISAGAGTTGDEQFF. The CDR3 bases are TGTGCCAGCAGTTCACCCCGCATCAGCGCCGGAGCGGGAACGACGGGGGATGAGCAGTTCTTC.

Notes on this clonotype: A much more abundant neighbour one base away suggests this may be a read error. V gene TRBV3-1 combines with J gene TRBJ2-3; 7 positions agree with TRBD2. The CDR3 is 16 amino acids. Germline CDR1 is LGHDT and CDR2 is YNNKEL (reference sequence). The J segment lost 2 bases and the V segment lost 4 bases, leaving 9 bases of the junction unmatched. CDR3 sequence (DNA): TGTGCCAGCAGCCCTCGACCAGCGGGGTTCACAGATACGCAGTATTTT. Protein: CASSPRPAGFTDTQYF.

The gene calls are TRBV10-3 and TRBJ1-5, with D tentatively TRBD1 (5 bases). V was pared by 3 bases and J by 0 bases, with 15 bases between. Germline-derived CDR1 and CDR2 are ENHRY and SYGVKD. There are 17 residues in the CDR3. The CDR3 sequence: CAISERSRAYSNQPQHF. In nucleotides, the CDR3 is TGTGCCATCAGTGAACGGAGCAGGGCTTATAGCAATCAGCCCCAGCATTTT.

This clonotype was counted at least ten times. The rearrangement links TRBV9 to TRBJ2-7; 7 bases align to TRBD1. The trim removed 0 bases at V and 3 bases at J, leaving 3 bases unmatched. CDR3 length: 14 residues. In germline, CDR1 is SGDLS, CDR2 YYNGEE. The CDR3 coding sequence is TGTGCCAGCAGCGTAGCTGGGACAGACTACGAGCAGTACTTC. As protein: CASSVAGTDYEQYF.